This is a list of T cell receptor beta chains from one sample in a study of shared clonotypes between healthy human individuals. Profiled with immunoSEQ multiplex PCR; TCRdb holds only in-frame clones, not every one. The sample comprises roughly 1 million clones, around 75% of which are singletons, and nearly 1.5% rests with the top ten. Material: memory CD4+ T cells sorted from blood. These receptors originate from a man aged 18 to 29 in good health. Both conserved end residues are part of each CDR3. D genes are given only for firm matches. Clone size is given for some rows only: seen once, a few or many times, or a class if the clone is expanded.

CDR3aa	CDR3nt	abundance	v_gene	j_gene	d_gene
CASSFSGTSPDTQYF	TGTGCCAGCAGCTTTTCCGGGACTAGCCCAGATACGCAGTATTTT	.	TRBV5-5	TRBJ2-3	TRBD2
CASSSTGTPSEQYF	TGTGCCAGCAGCTCCACCGGGACCCCGAGTGAGCAGTACTTC	.	TRBV11-2	TRBJ2-7	.
CASNMLGGLNTEAFF	TGTGCCAGCAACATGTTGGGGGGGCTGAACACTGAAGCTTTCTTT	few	TRBV2	TRBJ1-1	.
CASSVRSGTHEQYF	TGTGCCAGCAGCGTGAGAAGCGGTACCCACGAGCAGTACTTC	.	TRBV11-3	TRBJ2-7	.
CASSFGPDGYTF	TGTGCCAGCAGCTTCGGACCGGATGGCTACACCTTC	.	TRBV5-4	TRBJ1-2	.
CASSYGTGDQETQYF	TGTGCCAGCAGCTACGGGACAGGCGACCAAGAGACCCAGTACTTC	.	TRBV7-8	TRBJ2-5	TRBD1
CASSPAGQGRSGNTEAFF	TGTGCCAGCAGCCCGGCGGGACAGGGGCGATCCGGGAACACTGAAGCTTTCTTT	.	TRBV7-9	TRBJ1-1	TRBD1
CASSLWGGTNTGELFF	TGTGCCAGCAGCTTATGGGGAGGGACGAACACCGGGGAGCTGTTTTTT	.	TRBV7-8	TRBJ2-2	TRBD2
CASSTERGTEAFF	TGTGCCAGTAGTACGGAAAGGGGCACTGAAGCTTTCTTT	once	TRBV19	TRBJ1-1	.
CASSLAPYNEQFF	TGTGCCAGCAGCTTAGCCCCGTACAATGAGCAGTTCTTC	.	TRBV11-2	TRBJ2-1	.
CASSLGDGNEKLFF	TGTGCCAGCAGCTTAGGGGACGGTAATGAAAAACTGTTTTTT	.	TRBV7-9	TRBJ1-4	.
CASSFRDLRTQYF	TGTGCCAGCAGTTTCCGGGACCTAAGGACCCAGTACTTC	.	TRBV27	TRBJ2-5	.
CASLKAGISYEQYF	TGTGCCAGCTTGAAGGCAGGGATTTCCTACGAGCAGTACTTC	.	TRBV5-8	TRBJ2-7	.
CASSVGEPQPQHF	TGTGCCAGCAGCGTAGGGGAACCGCAGCCCCAGCATTTT	few	TRBV9	TRBJ1-5	.
CASSSSSYRGMQPQHF	TGTGCCAGCAGTTCCTCTTCTTACAGGGGAATGCAGCCCCAGCATTTT	.	TRBV28	TRBJ1-5	TRBD1
CAISRSESEQPQHF	TGTGCCATCAGTCGATCTGAGTCAGAGCAGCCCCAGCATTTT	.	TRBV10-3	TRBJ1-5	.
CAWSPSGGTERQPQHF	TGTGCCTGGAGTCCGAGTGGGGGGACGGAGAGACAGCCCCAGCATTTT	.	TRBV30	TRBJ1-5	.
CASSEGPLPQHF	TGTGCCAGTAGTGAGGGACCACTTCCCCAGCATTTT	.	TRBV19	TRBJ1-5	.
CASRGTGPNSPLHF	TGCGCCAGCAGAGGGACAGGTCCTAATTCACCCCTCCACTTT	few	TRBV10-2	TRBJ1-6	TRBD1
CASSSTGNYGYTF	TGCGCCAGCAGCTCCACAGGGAACTATGGCTACACCTTC	.	TRBV5-1	TRBJ1-2	.
CASNFLGGGNTIYF	TGTGCCAGCAATTTCTTAGGGGGTGGAAACACCATATATTTT	.	TRBV6-1	TRBJ1-3	.
CASSPGLGQGGSYGYTF	TGTGCCAGCTCACCAGGGCTTGGACAGGGAGGTAGCTATGGCTACACCTTC	.	TRBV18	TRBJ1-2	TRBD1
CASSLETGRDSPLHF	TGCGCCAGCAGCTTGGAGACAGGGAGGGATTCACCCCTCCACTTT	.	TRBV5-1	TRBJ1-6	TRBD1
CSVRTSGSSNTGELFF	TGCAGCGTCCGGACTAGCGGGAGTTCGAACACCGGGGAGCTGTTTTTT	.	TRBV29-1	TRBJ2-2	TRBD2
CASSLRDSSYEQYF	TGTGCCAGCAGCCTCAGGGACAGCTCCTACGAGCAGTACTTC	.	TRBV7-8	TRBJ2-7	TRBD1
CASSYWERGTQYF	TGTGCCAGCAGTTATTGGGAGCGCGGGACCCAGTACTTC	.	TRBV27	TRBJ2-5	.
CAWSRTAYGNEKLFF	TGTGCCTGGAGCAGGACAGCGTACGGTAACGAAAAACTGTTTTTT	few	TRBV30	TRBJ1-4	.
CASSLATGGPLPLHF	TGTGCCAGCAGCCTCGCCACAGGGGGTCCTCTGCCCCTCCACTTT	.	TRBV6-1	TRBJ1-6	TRBD1
CASSSLAGSTGELFF	TGCGCCAGCAGCTCACTAGCGGGATCCACCGGGGAGCTGTTTTTT	once	TRBV5-1	TRBJ2-2	TRBD2
CASSWGGGQPQHF	TGTGCCAGCAGTTGGGGTGGTGGGCAGCCCCAGCATTTT	.	TRBV27	TRBJ1-5	.
CASSDTPGSNEQFF	TGTGCCAGCAGCGACACCCCAGGGAGCAATGAGCAGTTCTTC	.	TRBV9	TRBJ2-1	.